This TCR beta chain is drawn from a study of identical twins. Germline V gives CDR1 SGHRS, CDR2 YFSETQ. This CDR3 has 12 amino acids. The V and J ends lost 3 bases and 4 bases respectively, with 7 bases between them. Template switching created a universal primer site, and the cDNA included unique molecular identifiers. Via MiXCR, TCRdb re-called the 5' RACE reads, giving one row per CDR3 protein. Of around 370,000 distinct CDR3 sequences in the sample, 9% to 10% were seen once. Study results and caveats: The more abundant beta clonotypes in cord blood had fewer insertions, and memory repertoires did not show this.

Concerning this clonotype: Its antigen remains unidentified.

V is TRBV5-1 and J is TRBJ1-1; weak D call: TRBD1 (6 bases). Sequenced: naive T cells sorted from blood. The receptor's source is a woman in her 50s in good health. The CDR3 region is CASSSGATEAFF. The CDR3 DNA is TGCGCCAGCAGCTCGGGGGCCACTGAAGCTTTCTTT. The whole variable domain, filled in from reference TRBV5-1 and TRBJ1-1, reads KAGVTQTPRYLIKTRGQQVTLSCSPISGHRSVSWYQQTPGQGLQFLFEYFSETQRNKGNFPGRFSGRQFSNSRSEMNVSTLELGDSALYLCASSSGATEAFFGQGTRLTVV.